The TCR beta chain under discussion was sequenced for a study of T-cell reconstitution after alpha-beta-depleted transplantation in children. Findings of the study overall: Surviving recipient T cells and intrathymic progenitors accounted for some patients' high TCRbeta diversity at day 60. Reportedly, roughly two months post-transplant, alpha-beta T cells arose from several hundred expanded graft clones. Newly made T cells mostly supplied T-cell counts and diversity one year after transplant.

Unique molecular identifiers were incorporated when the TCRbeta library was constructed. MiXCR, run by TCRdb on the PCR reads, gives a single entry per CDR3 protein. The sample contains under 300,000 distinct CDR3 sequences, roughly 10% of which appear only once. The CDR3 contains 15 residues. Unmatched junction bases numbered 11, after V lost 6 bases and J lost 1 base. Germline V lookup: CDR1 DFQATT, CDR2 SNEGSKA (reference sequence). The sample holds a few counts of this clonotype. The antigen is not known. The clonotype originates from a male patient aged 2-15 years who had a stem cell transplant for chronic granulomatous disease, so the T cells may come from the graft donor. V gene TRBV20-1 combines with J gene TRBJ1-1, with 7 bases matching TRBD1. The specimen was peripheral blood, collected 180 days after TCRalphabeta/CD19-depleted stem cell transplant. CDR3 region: CSAWGRGMENTEAFF. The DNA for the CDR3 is TGCAGTGCGTGGGGCAGGGGGATGGAGAACACTGAAGCTTTCTTT.